This is a list of T cell receptor beta chains from one sample in a study of cytomegalovirus exposure and HLA in healthy donors. This table comes from immunoSEQ multiplex PCR, and its TCRdb copy is limited to in-frame clones, with some not included. The sample records about 170,000 clones, around 80% being singletons. Sequencing used PBMCs. The receptor source for this set is a woman in her twenties or thirties in good health and CMV-seropositive. CDR3s include the opening cysteine and the closing phenylalanine or tryptophan. Fields, in order: J gene, D gene, V gene, clone size, CDR3 DNA, CDR3 protein. D genes are given only for firm matches. Rows give clone size only sometimes, using once, few, many, or a class for an expanded clone.

>TRBJ2-3|TRBD1|TRBV9|-
TGTGCCAGCAGCCCTACCCCGACAGGGACCAGCACAGATACGCAGTATTTT
CASSPTPTGTSTDTQYF
>TRBJ2-3|-|TRBV5-1|-
TGCGCCAGCAGCCCTCGACTCTCTCTAGATACGCAGTATTTT
CASSPRLSLDTQYF
>TRBJ1-4|TRBD1|TRBV28|few
TGTGCCAGCAGTTTTCAGGGGGCGCGGGGGTATAATGAAAAACTGTTTTTT
CASSFQGARGYNEKLFF
>TRBJ2-7|TRBD1|TRBV28|once
TGTGCCAGCAGCTCTCGACCCGGGACAGGGATGGAAGAGCAGTACTTC
CASSSRPGTGMEEQYF
>TRBJ2-1|TRBD2|TRBV27|-
TGTGCCAGCGCCAAATTTCCGCCTTTAGCGGGAGAGGCTTACAATGAGCAGTTCTTC
CASAKFPPLAGEAYNEQFF
>TRBJ1-5|TRBD1|TRBV12-5|-
TGTGCTAGTGGTTTGCGGACAGGGGGCAATCAGCCCCAGCATTTT
CASGLRTGGNQPQHF
>TRBJ1-5|TRBD1|TRBV19|-
TGTGCCAGTGGCCGCCAGGGGGGTCAGCCCCAGCATTTT
CASGRQGGQPQHF
>TRBJ1-4|-|TRBV6-6|few
TGTGCCAGCAGCACAGGGAATGAAAAACTGTTTTTT
CASSTGNEKLFF
>TRBJ2-3|-|TRBV10-2|-
TGCGCCAGCAGTGAGTCTAGCGGCACAGATACGCAGTATTTT
CASSESSGTDTQYF
>TRBJ2-5|TRBD2|TRBV10-1|few
TGCGCCAGCAGTGAGCCTCTCCCCGGGACTAGCGGTCAAGAGACCCAGTACTTC
CASSEPLPGTSGQETQYF
>TRBJ2-1|TRBD1|TRBV6-6|-
TGTGCCAGCAGCAAACTGACAGGGTCCTCCTACAATGAGCAGTTCTTC
CASSKLTGSSYNEQFF
>TRBJ2-7|-|TRBV28|-
TGTGCCAGCAGTTTATGGGGCGGCAGGGGTAGATACGAGCAGTACTTC
CASSLWGGRGRYEQYF
>TRBJ1-2|-|TRBV15|-
TGTGCCACCAGCAGAGAAGGGGTAAACTATGGCTACACCTTC
CATSREGVNYGYTF
>TRBJ2-1|-|TRBV21-1|-
TGTGCCAGCAGCAAAGATGCTAGCGGGAGGGCCGAAACCTACAATGAGCAGTTCTTC
CASSKDASGRAETYNEQFF
>TRBJ2-6|-|TRBV9|-
TGTGCCAGCAGCGTAGTCTCCCTAAGCTCTGGGGCCAACGTCCTGACTTTC
CASSVVSLSSGANVLTF
>TRBJ1-2|TRBD1|TRBV28|-
TGTGCCAGCAGGGGACAGACTAACTATGGCTACACCTTC
CASRGQTNYGYTF
>TRBJ1-1|-|TRBV25-1|-
TGTGCCAGCAGTGACAACTTTCCTGAAGCTTTCTTT
CASSDNFPEAFF
>TRBJ1-1|-|TRBV9|few
TGTGCCAGCAGCGTTGGTGTAGCGAACACTGAAGCTTTCTTT
CASSVGVANTEAFF
>TRBJ1-3|-|TRBV11-3|-
TGTGCCAGCAGCTTTAACATGTTCTCTGGAAACACCATATATTTT
CASSFNMFSGNTIYF
>TRBJ2-6|TRBD1|TRBV5-4|-
TGTGCCAGCAGCCCCACACCCGACAGGGTTATGTCTGGGGCCAACGTCCTGACTTTC
CASSPTPDRVMSGANVLTF